These 15 T cell receptor beta chains share one sample of origin, sequenced in a study of cytomegalovirus exposure and HLA in healthy donors. The PCR contained 60 Vbeta and 13 Jbeta primers. The protocol was immunoSEQ multiplex PCR, while the TCRdb copy is restricted to in-frame clones and leaves out a portion. The sample records around 150,000 clones, approximately 77% being singletons. Specimen: PBMCs. These receptors all stem from a man in his fifties in good health and CMV-seropositive.

This clone was seen just once. This chain uses TRBV7-3 with TRBJ1-2; 7 bases agree with TRBD1. Germline CDR1 and CDR2: SGHTA and FQGTGA. The CDR3 is 14 residues long. V was clipped by 5 bases and J by 2 bases; unmatched bases: 5. The CDR3 DNA reads as TGTGCCAGCAGCCCAGGGACAGTAAACTATGGCTACACCTTC. Translating gives CASSPGTVNYGYTF.

This chain connects TRBV30 to TRBJ1-5; D unclear. V lost 2 bases and J lost 0, with 5 bases in between. The length of the CDR3 is 13 residues. The germline gives CDR1 GTSNPN, CDR2 SVGIG (reference sequence). The CDR3 protein is CAWSLVSNQPQHF. CDR3 DNA sequence: TGTGCCTGGAGTTTAGTTAGCAATCAGCCCCAGCATTTT.

This clone was counted a few times. The V call is TRBV6-6, the J call TRBJ1-1, with a tentative D call TRBD1 (5 bases). Between the trimmed V and J ends, which lost 6 bases and 1 base, there was a span of 9 bases. This CDR3 has 13 amino acids. CDR1 is MNHNY and CDR2 is SVGAGI in the germline V gene (reference sequence). Here the CDR3 reads CASRGLGNTEAFF. As DNA, the CDR3 is TGTGCCAGCAGGGGACTGGGGAACACTGAAGCTTTCTTT.

V and J are TRBV6-1 and TRBJ1-6; D is possibly TRBD1 (6 bases). This CDR3 spans 17 amino acids. V dropped 2 bases and J dropped 7 bases, with 18 bases sitting between them. Germline V lookup: CDR1 MNHNS, CDR2 SASEGT. The DNA for the CDR3 is TGTGCCAGCAGTGAAACGGGTGAGGGACATGGCAATTCACCCCTCCACTTT. Residues: CASSETGEGHGNSPLHF.

The J gene is TRBJ1-6, the V gene TRBV4-1; TRBD1 agrees at 9 bases. With V trimmed by 4 bases and J by 6 bases, 1 base remained unmatched. Germline V lookup: CDR1 MGHRA, CDR2 YSYEKL. The CDR3 contains 14 residues. In DNA, the CDR3 is TGCGCCAGCAGCCGGGACAGGGCTAATTCACCCCTCCACTTT. It yields the protein CASSRDRANSPLHF.

V is TRBV5-4 and J is TRBJ1-1; 7 bases map to TRBD1. Germline loops: CDR1 SGHNT, CDR2 YYREEE (reference sequence). With 3 bases clipped from V and 1 base from J, the junction kept 6 bases outside the gene matches. The CDR3 contains 15 residues. The CDR3 spells CASSSQGRWNTEAFF. The CDR3 coding sequence is TGTGCCAGCAGCTCACAGGGGAGATGGAACACTGAAGCTTTCTTT.

The chain recombines TRBV21-1 with TRBJ1-4; TRBD1 is the table's D call and was not checked against the DNA. TRBV21-1 is marked as a pseudogene. The CDR3 is made up of 20 amino acids. The CDR3 loop is CASSKDSGRQGWATNEKLFF. The CDR3 DNA reads TGTGCCAGCAGCAAAGACAGCGGGCGACAGGGTTGGGCAACTAATGAAAAACTGTTTTTT.

The chain employs TRBV7-2 and TRBJ1-2, with 7 nucleotides matching TRBD1. The trim removed 0 bases at V and 2 bases at J, leaving 6 bases unmatched. This CDR3 contains 16 residues. The germline V gene encodes CDR1 SGHTA and CDR2 FQGNSA. CDR3 region: CASSLAPQQGNYGYTF. The CDR3 DNA follows: TGTGCCAGCAGCTTAGCACCCCAACAGGGGAACTATGGCTACACCTTC.

The V and J genes are TRBV9 and TRBJ2-3; 9 nucleotides agree with TRBD1. CDR1 is SGDLS and CDR2 is YYNGEE in the germline V gene. The V segment lost 0 bases and the J segment 6 bases; nucleotides outside the gene matches: 8. The CDR3 consists of 16 residues. The CDR3 DNA sequence: TGTGCCAGCAGCGTAGGGCTCCGGGACAGGGTTGATACGCAGTATTTT. Translation: CASSVGLRDRVDTQYF.

The gene calls are TRBV5-4 and TRBJ2-5, with TRBD1 matching over 7 bases. J lost 2 bases, V lost 4 bases, and 8 bases had no gene match. The germline gives CDR1 SGHNT, CDR2 YYREEE (reference sequence). This CDR3 has 15 amino acids. The CDR3 here is CASSVPPGQQETQYF. The DNA of the CDR3 is TGTGCCAGCAGCGTGCCCCCGGGACAGCAAGAGACCCAGTACTTC. Full variable domain (missing parts from reference TRBV5-4 and TRBJ2-5): ETGVTQSPTHLIKTRGQQVTLRCSSQSGHNTVSWYQQALGQGPQFIFQYYREEENGRGNFPPRFSGLQFPNYSSELNVNALELDDSALYLCASSVPPGQQETQYFGPGTRLLVL.

The chain is built from TRBV19 and TRBJ1-6, with TRBD1 as a possible D gene (6 bases). This CDR3 region has 16 residues. V was cut by 3 bases and J by 11 bases, with 20 bases left in between. Germline assignment: CDR1 LNHDA and CDR2 SQIVND (reference sequence). CDR3 amino acids: CASSIDWGTPKTPLHF. The CDR3 region has the DNA TGTGCCAGTAGTATTGATTGGGGGACACCGAAAACACCCCTCCACTTT. Drawing the rest from reference TRBV19 and TRBJ1-6, the complete variable domain is DGGITQSPKYLFRKEGQNVTLSCEQNLNHDAMYWYRQDPGQGLRLIYYSQIVNDFQKGDIAEGYSVSREKKESFPLTVTSAQKNPTAFYLCASSIDWGTPKTPLHFGNGTRLTVT.

This chain connects TRBV27 to TRBJ2-1; 10 nucleotides agree with TRBD1. The CDR3 has 15 amino acids. Germline CDR1 is MNHEY and CDR2 is SMNVEV (reference sequence). Germline trimming cut 5 bases from V and 6 bases from J; bases unmatched to any gene: 7. As DNA, the CDR3 is TGTGCCAGCAGTCTAGGGACAGGGGATCTCAATGAGCAGTTCTTC. As protein: CASSLGTGDLNEQFF.

This chain connects TRBV6-5 to TRBJ1-2; TRBD1 agrees at 9 bases. The CDR3 runs to 13 residues. Germline CDR1 reads MNHEY; CDR2 reads SVGAGI. The V gene end was trimmed by 10 bases and the J gene end by 5 bases; junction bases not matched to a gene: 8. The CDR3 region has the DNA TGTGCCAACAGCCGGGACAGGGAGTATGGCTACACCTTC. Translated, it gives CANSRDREYGYTF.

This clone occurred a few times. V is TRBV5-6 and J is TRBJ2-7; 8 bases match TRBD1. The CDR3 extends over 14 amino acids. The J segment lost 5 bases and the V segment lost 3 bases, leaving 7 bases of the junction unmatched. Germline V gene lookup returns CDR1 SGHDT and CDR2 YYEEEE. Here the CDR3 reads CASSSAGGGDEQYF. The CDR3 DNA reads as TGTGCCAGCAGCTCGGCAGGGGGCGGAGACGAGCAGTACTTC.

The chain carries TRBV7-2 and TRBJ2-1; 9 bases line up with TRBD2. The CDR3 has 16 residues. The germline CDR1 and CDR2 sequences are SGHTA and FQGNSA. Trimming at V came to 1 base and at J to 2 bases, leaving 3 bases not matched to a gene. CDR3 sequence: CASSLGGGGPYNEQFF. Written as DNA, the CDR3 is TGTGCCAGCAGCTTAGGCGGGGGGGGTCCCTACAATGAGCAGTTCTTC. Complete variable domain (other parts from reference TRBV7-2 and TRBJ2-1): GAGVSQSPSNKVTEKGKDVELRCDPISGHTALYWYRQSLGQGLEFLIYFQGNSAPDKSGLPSDRFSAERTGGSVSTLTIQRTQQEDSAVYLCASSLGGGGPYNEQFFGPGTRLTVL.